Listed below are T cell receptor beta chains from one sample, sequenced in a study of beta chain features in type 1 diabetes. Sequenced by immunoSEQ multiplex PCR; TCRdb stores in-frame clones only, minus some. The table shows 250,000 to 350,000 clones, with 14% occurring only once. The sequenced material came from central memory CD4+ T cells from blood. These receptors were taken from a man aged 30-40 years in good health. The CDR3 runs from the conserved cysteine through the conserved F or W. The D gene is left open where the match is weak. Not every row has a clone size; where given, it reads once, few, many or a size class.

CDR3 protein: CASSLAGEGTGELFF; CDR3 DNA: TGTGCCAGCAGCCTAGCGGGAGAGGGGACCGGGGAGCTGTTTTTT; J gene: TRBJ2-2; D gene: TRBD2; clone size: -; V gene: TRBV4-2
CDR3 protein: CASSARGATSNTIYF; CDR3 DNA: TGTGCCAGCTCAGCGCGGGGGGCGACTTCGAACACCATATATTTT; J gene: TRBJ1-3; D gene: -; clone size: -; V gene: TRBV18
CDR3 protein: CASSLGQRNEQFF; CDR3 DNA: TGCGCCAGCAGCTTGGGACAGAGGAATGAGCAGTTCTTC; J gene: TRBJ2-1; D gene: -; clone size: -; V gene: TRBV5-1
CDR3 protein: CASSQLTSGAQKQFF; CDR3 DNA: TGTGCCAGCAGCCAACTTACTAGCGGGGCGCAAAAGCAGTTCTTC; J gene: TRBJ2-1; D gene: TRBD2; clone size: many; V gene: TRBV14
CDR3 protein: CASSQNRGRWDTQYF; CDR3 DNA: TGTGCCAGCAGCCAAAACAGGGGGCGGTGGGATACGCAGTATTTT; J gene: TRBJ2-3; D gene: TRBD1; clone size: few; V gene: TRBV7-2
CDR3 protein: CASKEESAPNYGYTF; CDR3 DNA: TGTGCCAGCAAAGAGGAGTCCGCTCCTAACTATGGCTACACCTTC; J gene: TRBJ1-2; D gene: -; clone size: -; V gene: TRBV6-1
CDR3 protein: CASSLYMGQGGGEKLFF; CDR3 DNA: TGTGCCAGCAGCTTATATATGGGACAGGGAGGAGGGGAAAAACTGTTTTTT; J gene: TRBJ1-4; D gene: TRBD1; clone size: many; V gene: TRBV7-8
CDR3 protein: CASRPTEGELFF; CDR3 DNA: TGTGCCAGCAGGCCGACCGAAGGGGAGCTGTTTTTT; J gene: TRBJ2-2; D gene: -; clone size: once; V gene: TRBV6-5
CDR3 protein: CASSRTGGRNTEAFF; CDR3 DNA: TGTGCCAGCAGCCGGACAGGGGGCCGGAACACTGAAGCTTTCTTT; J gene: TRBJ1-1; D gene: TRBD1; clone size: -; V gene: TRBV11-2
CDR3 protein: CSATGGYTQYF; CDR3 DNA: TGCAGTGCGACAGGGGGTTATACGCAGTATTTT; J gene: TRBJ2-3; D gene: TRBD1; clone size: many; V gene: TRBV20-1
CDR3 protein: CASSSGTTDTQYF; CDR3 DNA: TGTGCCAGCAGCTCTGGGACAACTGATACGCAGTATTTT; J gene: TRBJ2-3; D gene: -; clone size: few; V gene: TRBV9